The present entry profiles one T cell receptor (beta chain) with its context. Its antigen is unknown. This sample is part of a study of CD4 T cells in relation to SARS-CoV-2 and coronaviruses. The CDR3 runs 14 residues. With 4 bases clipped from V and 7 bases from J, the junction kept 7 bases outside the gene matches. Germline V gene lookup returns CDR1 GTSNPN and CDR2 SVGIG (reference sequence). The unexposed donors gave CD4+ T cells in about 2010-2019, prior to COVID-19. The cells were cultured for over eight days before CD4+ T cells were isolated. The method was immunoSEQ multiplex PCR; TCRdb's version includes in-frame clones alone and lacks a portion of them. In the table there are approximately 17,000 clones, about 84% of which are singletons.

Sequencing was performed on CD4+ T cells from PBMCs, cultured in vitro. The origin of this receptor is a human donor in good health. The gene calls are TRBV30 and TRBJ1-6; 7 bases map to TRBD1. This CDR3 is CAWTQGERNSPLHF. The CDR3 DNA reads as TGTGCCTGGACCCAGGGGGAGCGAAATTCACCCCTCCACTTT.